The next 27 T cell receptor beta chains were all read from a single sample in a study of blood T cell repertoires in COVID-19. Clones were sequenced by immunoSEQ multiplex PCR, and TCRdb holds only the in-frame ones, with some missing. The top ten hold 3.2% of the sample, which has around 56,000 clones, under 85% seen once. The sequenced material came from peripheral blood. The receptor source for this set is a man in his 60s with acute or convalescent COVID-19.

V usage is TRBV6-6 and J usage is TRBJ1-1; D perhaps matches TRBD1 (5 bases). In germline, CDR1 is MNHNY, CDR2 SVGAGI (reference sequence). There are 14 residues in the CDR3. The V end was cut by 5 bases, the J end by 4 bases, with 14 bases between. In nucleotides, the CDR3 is TGTGCCAGCAGTCTGGGTGGGGGGACCACTGAAGCTTTCTTT. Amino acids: CASSLGGGTTEAFF.

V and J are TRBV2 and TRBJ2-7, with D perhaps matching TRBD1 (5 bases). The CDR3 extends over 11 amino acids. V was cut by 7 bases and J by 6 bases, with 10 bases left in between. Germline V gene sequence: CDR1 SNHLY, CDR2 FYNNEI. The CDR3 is CASNLGLEQYF. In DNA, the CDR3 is TGTGCCAGCAACTTGGGGCTCGAGCAGTACTTC.

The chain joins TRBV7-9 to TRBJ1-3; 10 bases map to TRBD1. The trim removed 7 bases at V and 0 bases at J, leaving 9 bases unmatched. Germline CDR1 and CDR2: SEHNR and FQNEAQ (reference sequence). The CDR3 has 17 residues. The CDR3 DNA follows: TGTGCCAGCACCCTTGGGACAGGGGCAAGCTCTGGAAACACCATATATTTT. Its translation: CASTLGTGASSGNTIYF.

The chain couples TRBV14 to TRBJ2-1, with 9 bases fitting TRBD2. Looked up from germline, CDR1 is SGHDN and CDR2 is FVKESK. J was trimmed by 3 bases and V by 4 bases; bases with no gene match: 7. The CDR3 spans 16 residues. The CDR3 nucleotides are TGTGCCAGCAGCCCCCGGGGAGCGGGGGGCTACAATGAGCAGTTCTTC. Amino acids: CASSPRGAGGYNEQFF.

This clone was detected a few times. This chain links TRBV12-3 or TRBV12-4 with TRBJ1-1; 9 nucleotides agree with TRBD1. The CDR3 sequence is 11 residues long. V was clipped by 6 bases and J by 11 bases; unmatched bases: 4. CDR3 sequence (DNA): TGTGCCAGCAGCATACAGGGGGCCGCTTTCTTT. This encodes CASSIQGAAFF.

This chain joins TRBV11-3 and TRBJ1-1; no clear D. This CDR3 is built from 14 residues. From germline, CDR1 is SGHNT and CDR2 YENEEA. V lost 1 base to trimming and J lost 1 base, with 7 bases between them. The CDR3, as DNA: TGTGCCAGCAGCTTAGCTGGCGGGAACACTGAAGCTTTCTTT. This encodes CASSLAGGNTEAFF.

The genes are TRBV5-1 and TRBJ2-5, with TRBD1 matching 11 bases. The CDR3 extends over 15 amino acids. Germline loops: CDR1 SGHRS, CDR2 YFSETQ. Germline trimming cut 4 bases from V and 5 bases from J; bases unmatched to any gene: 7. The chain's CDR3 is CASSPDRGLGETQYF. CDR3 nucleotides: TGCGCCAGCAGCCCGGACAGGGGGCTTGGGGAGACCCAGTACTTC.

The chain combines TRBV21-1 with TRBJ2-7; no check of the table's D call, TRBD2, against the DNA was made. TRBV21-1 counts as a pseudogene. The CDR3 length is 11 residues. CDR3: CASSPRGEQYF. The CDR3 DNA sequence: TGTGCCAGCAGCCCCCGGGGCGAGCAGTACTTC.

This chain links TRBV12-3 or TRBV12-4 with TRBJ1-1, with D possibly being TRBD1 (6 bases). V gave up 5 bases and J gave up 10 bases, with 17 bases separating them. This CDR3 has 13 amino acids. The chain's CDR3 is CASSARGASPAFF. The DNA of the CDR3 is TGTGCCAGCAGTGCGCGGGGGGCGAGTCCAGCTTTCTTT.

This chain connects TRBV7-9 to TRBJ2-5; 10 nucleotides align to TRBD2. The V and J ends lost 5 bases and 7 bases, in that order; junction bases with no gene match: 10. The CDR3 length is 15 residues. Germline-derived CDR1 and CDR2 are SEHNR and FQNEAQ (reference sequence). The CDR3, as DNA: TGTGCCAGCAGCGGAAGCGGGGGGGCCGGTGTGACCCAGTACTTC. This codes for CASSGSGGAGVTQYF.

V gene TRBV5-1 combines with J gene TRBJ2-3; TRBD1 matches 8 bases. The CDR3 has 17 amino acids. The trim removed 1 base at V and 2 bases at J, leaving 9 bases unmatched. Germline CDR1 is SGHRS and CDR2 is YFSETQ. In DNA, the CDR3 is TGCGCCAGCAGCTTGATCCCTGGACAGGGAGTCACAGATACGCAGTATTTT. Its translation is CASSLIPGQGVTDTQYF.

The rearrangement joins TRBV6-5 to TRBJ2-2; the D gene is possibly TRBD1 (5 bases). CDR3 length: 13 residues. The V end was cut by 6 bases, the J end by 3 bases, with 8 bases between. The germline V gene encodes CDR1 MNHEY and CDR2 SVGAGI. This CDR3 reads CASSPRDTGELFF. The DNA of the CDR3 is TGTGCCAGCAGCCCCAGGGACACCGGGGAGCTGTTTTTT.

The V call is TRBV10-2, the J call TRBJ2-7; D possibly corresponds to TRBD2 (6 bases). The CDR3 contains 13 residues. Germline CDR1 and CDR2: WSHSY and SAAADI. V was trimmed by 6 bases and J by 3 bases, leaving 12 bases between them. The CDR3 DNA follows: TGCGCCAGCAGCCCCCCCGGGAGCTACGAGCAGTACTTC. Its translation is CASSPPGSYEQYF.

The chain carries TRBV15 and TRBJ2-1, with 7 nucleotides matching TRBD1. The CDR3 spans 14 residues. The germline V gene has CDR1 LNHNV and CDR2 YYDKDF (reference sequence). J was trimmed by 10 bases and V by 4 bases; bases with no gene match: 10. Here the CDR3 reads CATSIRGQASEQFF. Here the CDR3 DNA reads TGTGCCACCAGCATTAGAGGACAGGCTAGCGAGCAGTTCTTC. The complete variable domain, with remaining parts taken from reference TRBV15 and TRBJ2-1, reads DAMVIQNPRYQVTQFGKPVTLSCSQTLNHNVMYWYQQKSSQAPKLLFHYYDKDFNNEADTPDNFQSRRPNTSFCFLDIRSPGLGDTAMYLCATSIRGQASEQFFGPGTRLTVL.

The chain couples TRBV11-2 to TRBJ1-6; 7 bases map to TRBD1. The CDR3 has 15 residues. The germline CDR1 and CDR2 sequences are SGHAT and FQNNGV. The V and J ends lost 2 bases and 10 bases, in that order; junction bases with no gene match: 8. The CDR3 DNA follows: TGTGCCAGCAGCTTAAACAGGGGCGTGCTGTCACCCCTCCACTTT. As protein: CASSLNRGVLSPLHF. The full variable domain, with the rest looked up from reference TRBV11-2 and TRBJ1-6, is EAGVAQSPRYKIIEKRQSVAFWCNPISGHATLYWYQQILGQGPKLLIQFQNNGVVDDSQLPKDRFSAERLKGVDSTLKIQPAKLEDSAVYLCASSLNRGVLSPLHFGNGTRLTVT.

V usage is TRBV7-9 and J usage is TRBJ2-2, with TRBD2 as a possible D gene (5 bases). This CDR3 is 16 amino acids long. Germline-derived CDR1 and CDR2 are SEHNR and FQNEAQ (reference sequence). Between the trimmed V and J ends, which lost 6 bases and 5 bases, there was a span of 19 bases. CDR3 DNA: TGTGCCAGCAGTTCGCTCGGACTCCACATGACCGGGGAGCTGTTTTTT. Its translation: CASSSLGLHMTGELFF.

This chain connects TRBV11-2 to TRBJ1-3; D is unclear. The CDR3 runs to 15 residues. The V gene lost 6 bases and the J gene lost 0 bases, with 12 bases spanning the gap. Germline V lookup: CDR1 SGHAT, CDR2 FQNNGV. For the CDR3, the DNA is TGTGCCAGCAGGAACTACGGGGTCTCTGGAAACACCATATATTTT. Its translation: CASRNYGVSGNTIYF.

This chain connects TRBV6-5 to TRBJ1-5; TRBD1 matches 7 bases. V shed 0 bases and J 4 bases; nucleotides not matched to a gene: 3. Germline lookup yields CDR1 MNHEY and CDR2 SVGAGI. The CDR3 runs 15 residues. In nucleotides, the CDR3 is TGTGCCAGCAGTTACTCTTCAGGGGGAAATCAGCCCCAGCATTTT. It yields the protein CASSYSSGGNQPQHF.

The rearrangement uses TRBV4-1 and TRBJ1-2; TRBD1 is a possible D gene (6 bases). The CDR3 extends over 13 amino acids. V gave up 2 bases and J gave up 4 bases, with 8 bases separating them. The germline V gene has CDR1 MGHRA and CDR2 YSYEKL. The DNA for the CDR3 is TGCGCCAGCAGCCAAAGGACAGCCTATGGCTACACCTTC. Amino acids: CASSQRTAYGYTF.

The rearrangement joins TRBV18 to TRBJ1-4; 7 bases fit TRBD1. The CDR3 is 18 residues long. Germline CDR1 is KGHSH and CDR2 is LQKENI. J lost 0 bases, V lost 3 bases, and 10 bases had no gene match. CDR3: CASSPLGQLTATNEKLFF. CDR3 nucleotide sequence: TGTGCCAGCTCACCGTTGGGACAGCTCACTGCAACTAATGAAAAACTGTTTTTT.

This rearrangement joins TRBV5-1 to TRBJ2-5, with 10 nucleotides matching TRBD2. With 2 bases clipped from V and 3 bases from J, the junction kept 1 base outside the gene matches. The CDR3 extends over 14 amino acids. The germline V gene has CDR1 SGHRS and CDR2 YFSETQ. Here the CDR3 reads CASSFGTSEETQYF. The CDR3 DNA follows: TGCGCCAGCAGCTTTGGGACTAGCGAAGAGACCCAGTACTTC.

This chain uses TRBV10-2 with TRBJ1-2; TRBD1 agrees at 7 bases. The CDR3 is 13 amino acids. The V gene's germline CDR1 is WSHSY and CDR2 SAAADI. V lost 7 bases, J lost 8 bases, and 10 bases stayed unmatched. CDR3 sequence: CASTQDRVNGYTF. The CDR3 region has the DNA TGCGCCAGCACGCAAGACAGGGTGAACGGCTACACCTTC.

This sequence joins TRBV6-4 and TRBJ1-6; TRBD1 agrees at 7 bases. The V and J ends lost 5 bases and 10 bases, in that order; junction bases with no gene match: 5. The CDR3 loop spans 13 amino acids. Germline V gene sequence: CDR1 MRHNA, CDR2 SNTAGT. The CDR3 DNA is TGTGCCAGCAGTCTCGACAGGGACTCACCCCTCCACTTT. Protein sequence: CASSLDRDSPLHF.

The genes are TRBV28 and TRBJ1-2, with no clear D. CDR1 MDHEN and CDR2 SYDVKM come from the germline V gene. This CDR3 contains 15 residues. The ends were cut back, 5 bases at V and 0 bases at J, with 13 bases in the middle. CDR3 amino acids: CASSEETSANYGYTF. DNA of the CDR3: TGTGCCAGCAGTGAGGAAACATCAGCTAACTATGGCTACACCTTC.

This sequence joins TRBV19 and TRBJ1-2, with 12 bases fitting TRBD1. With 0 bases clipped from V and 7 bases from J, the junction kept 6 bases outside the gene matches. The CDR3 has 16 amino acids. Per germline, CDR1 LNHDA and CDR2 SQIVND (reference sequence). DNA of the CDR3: TGTGCCAGTAGTATAGAGGGGTCGGGACAGGGGGCTGGCTACACCTTC. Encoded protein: CASSIEGSGQGAGYTF. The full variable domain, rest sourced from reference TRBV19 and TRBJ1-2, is DGGITQSPKYLFRKEGQNVTLSCEQNLNHDAMYWYRQDPGQGLRLIYYSQIVNDFQKGDIAEGYSVSREKKESFPLTVTSAQKNPTAFYLCASSIEGSGQGAGYTFGSGTRLTVV.

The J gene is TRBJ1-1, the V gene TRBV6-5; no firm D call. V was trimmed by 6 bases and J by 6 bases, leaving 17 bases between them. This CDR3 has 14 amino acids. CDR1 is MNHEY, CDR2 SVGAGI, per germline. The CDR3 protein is CASRAPGASAEAFF. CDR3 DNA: TGTGCCAGCAGGGCTCCGGGTGCAAGCGCTGAAGCTTTCTTT.

The CDR3 region is CASSTTFRDSLFYGYTF. The CDR3 coding sequence is TGTGCCAGTAGTACTACCTTCCGGGACAGCTTATTCTATGGCTACACCTTC. V gene TRBV19 combines with J gene TRBJ1-2; 7 positions agree with TRBD1. The CDR3 has 17 residues. V dropped 4 bases and J dropped 4; count of bases not matched to a gene: 15. Germline lookup yields CDR1 LNHDA and CDR2 SQIVND (reference sequence).